This passage covers 21 T cell receptor beta chains from one sample sequenced in a study of shared clonotypes between healthy human individuals (dated by TCRdb to the early 2020s). The library was made by the immunoSEQ multiplex PCR assay. The table was pulled from immuneACCESS by TCRdb, which kept in-frame rearrangements only. Such tables lose some clones; where checked, under half of the loss comes from unresolved V genes, and the rest has no known cause. This sample has approximately 460,000 clones in its table, and roughly four fifths of those were observed once. Together, the top ten hold approximately 12% of the sample. Sequencing used PBMCs. The receptors were sampled from a woman aged 40 to 50 in good health. Some clones in this sample may be carry-over from other donors' samples.

This clone was counted between two and nine times. The gene calls are TRBV28 and TRBJ2-5; 9 bases match TRBD1. The CDR3 has 14 amino acids. Germline V lookup: CDR1 MDHEN, CDR2 SYDVKM. The V gene end was trimmed by 6 bases and the J gene end by 3 bases; junction bases not matched to a gene: 5. CDR3: CASSGQGPKETQYF. CDR3 coding DNA: TGTGCCAGCAGCGGACAGGGGCCTAAAGAGACCCAGTACTTC.

V and J are TRBV18 and TRBJ2-6; D remains unclear. Trimming cost V 2 bases and J 1 base, with 15 bases left between them. Germline CDR1 and CDR2: KGHSH and LQKENI. This CDR3 is built from 18 residues. DNA of the CDR3: TGTGCCAGCTCACCATACAGCCCTCAAACTTCTGGGGCCAACGTCCTGACTTTC. Translation gives CASSPYSPQTSGANVLTF.

The J gene is TRBJ1-2, the V gene TRBV9; D gene uncertain. This CDR3 contains 12 residues. V was pared by 0 bases and J by 8 bases, with 8 bases between. The germline gives CDR1 SGDLS, CDR2 YYNGEE. CDR3 nucleotides: TGTGCCAGCAGCGTAGACGGGTACGGCTACACCTTC. It specifies CASSVDGYGYTF.

The chain couples TRBV13 to TRBJ2-7; TRBD2 matches at 11 bases. V trimming: 5 bases; J trimming: 2 bases; junction bases outside the gene matches: 8. This CDR3 contains 16 residues. Germline values: CDR1 PRHDT, CDR2 FYEKMQ (reference sequence). The CDR3 protein is CASSPTGTSGPYEQYF. CDR3 sequence (DNA): TGTGCCAGCAGCCCAACCGGGACTAGCGGACCCTACGAGCAGTACTTC.

The chain recombines TRBV6-5 with TRBJ2-7; tentative D call: TRBD1 (7 bases). Germline V gene lookup returns CDR1 MNHEY and CDR2 SVGAGI. The CDR3 sequence is 13 residues long. V was pared by 6 bases and J by 7 bases, with 16 bases between. CDR3 in amino acids: CASSGYPGGEQYF. CDR3 coding DNA: TGTGCCAGCAGCGGCTACCCAGGGGGGGAGCAGTACTTC.

This clone has only a few counts. The rearrangement uses TRBV12-5 and TRBJ1-5; 7 bases align to TRBD1. Unmatched junction bases numbered 3, after V lost 0 bases and J lost 7 bases. The CDR3 runs 14 residues. Germline CDR1 is LGHNT and CDR2 is FRNRAP. The CDR3 DNA reads as TGTGCTAGTGGTTTGGTGGGAGGGGGCCAGCCCCAGCATTTT. Protein: CASGLVGGGQPQHF.

This rearrangement joins TRBV9 to TRBJ2-2; 7 bases line up with TRBD2. Germline CDR1 is SGDLS and CDR2 is YYNGEE. V lost 4 bases to trimming and J lost 3 bases; unmatched junction nucleotides: 6. The CDR3 sequence is 15 residues long. CDR3 loop: CASSPGGGHTGELFF. CDR3 DNA sequence: TGTGCCAGCAGCCCGGGAGGCGGGCACACCGGGGAGCTGTTTTTT.

The chain links TRBV5-1 to TRBJ2-5, with TRBD1 identical over 11 bases. The end of the DNA is better explained by TRBJ2-7, so the J call may be wrong. The CDR3 is 16 residues long. Germline V gene lookup returns CDR1 SGHRS and CDR2 YFSETQ. The CDR3 sequence is CASSLFPGQGAYEQYF. The CDR3 DNA reads TGCGCCAGCAGCTTGTTCCCGGGACAGGGGGCCTACGAGCAGTACTTC.

The V and J genes are TRBV19 and TRBJ1-3; D gene ambiguous. The CDR3 is 11 residues long. The V and J ends lost 9 bases and 4 bases respectively, with 7 bases between them. Germline CDR1 and CDR2: LNHDA and SQIVND (reference sequence). CDR3 in amino acids: CASRLGNTIYF. The DNA for the CDR3 is TGTGCCAGCCGCCTCGGAAACACCATATATTTT.

V usage is TRBV19 and J usage is TRBJ1-2; 7 bases align to TRBD1. In germline, CDR1 is LNHDA, CDR2 SQIVND (reference sequence). The CDR3 sequence is 15 residues long. J gave up 3 bases and V 5 bases, and 9 bases lay outside the gene matches. The CDR3 sequence is CASSPRQGSDYGYTF. The CDR3, as DNA: TGTGCCAGTAGTCCCCGACAGGGATCGGACTATGGCTACACCTTC.

This clone turned up a few times. The chain links TRBV25-1 to TRBJ2-7; 10 bases are a match to TRBD1. CDR3 size: 14 residues. In germline, CDR1 is MGHDK, CDR2 SYGVNS. V trimming: 7 bases; J trimming: 5 bases; junction bases outside the gene matches: 8. The DNA of the CDR3 is TGTGCCAGCAAGGGGACAGGGGCAGTTCACGAGCAGTACTTC. It yields the protein CASKGTGAVHEQYF.

CDR3 DNA sequence: TGTGCCAGCAGCTTCCGGGGGCAGATTAATGAAAAACTGTTTTTT. Its protein product is CASSFRGQINEKLFF. The chain links TRBV11-2 to TRBJ1-4; TRBD1 might be the D (6 bases). CDR1 is SGHAT and CDR2 is FQNNGV in the germline V gene. V dropped 3 bases and J dropped 4 bases, with 12 bases sitting between them. This CDR3 contains 15 residues.

This chain joins TRBV5-1 and TRBJ2-1; 11 bases map to TRBD2. The trim removed 0 bases at V and 6 bases at J, leaving 5 bases unmatched. Germline CDR1 SGHRS, CDR2 YFSETQ. CDR3 length: 16 residues. CDR3 sequence reads: CASSLAETSGINEQFF. In nucleotides, the CDR3 is TGCGCCAGCAGCTTGGCCGAGACTAGCGGGATCAATGAGCAGTTCTTC.

The chain couples TRBV6-4 to TRBJ2-7; weak D call: TRBD1 (5 bases). Germline assignment: CDR1 MRHNA and CDR2 SNTAGT. The CDR3 is 14 amino acids. Trimming took 4 bases from V and 2 from J, leaving 12 bases between them. The CDR3 DNA is TGTGCCAGCAGTGGACCCGGACATACCTACGAGCAGTACTTC. Amino acids: CASSGPGHTYEQYF.

This chain joins TRBV13 and TRBJ1-1; 10 nucleotides match TRBD1. Germline CDR1 is PRHDT and CDR2 is FYEKMQ (reference sequence). V dropped 5 bases and J dropped 1; count of bases not matched to a gene: 4. The CDR3 loop spans 15 amino acids. CDR3 residues: CASSPGQGGNTEAFF. The CDR3, as DNA: TGTGCCAGCAGCCCAGGACAGGGGGGGAACACTGAAGCTTTCTTT. Variable domain in full (rest from reference TRBV13 and TRBJ1-1): AAGVIQSPRHLIKEKRETATLKCYPIPRHDTVYWYQQGPGQDPQFLISFYEKMQSDKGSIPDRFSAQQFSDYHSELNMSSLELGDSALYFCASSPGQGGNTEAFFGQGTRLTVV.

As regards this clone: Possible read error: a much larger clone is one base away. The same CDR3 can be traced to other DNA sequences in this sample. This chain joins TRBV28 and TRBJ2-7, with D perhaps matching TRBD2 (6 bases). The length of the CDR3 is 15 residues. Germline V lookup: CDR1 MDHEN, CDR2 SYDVKM. The V gene lost 6 bases and the J gene lost 6 bases, with 21 bases spanning the gap. The CDR3 DNA sequence: TGTGCCAGCAGCTTTGCGGGACCCCTCTGGGTCGAGCAGTACTTC. Its translation is CASSFAGPLWVEQYF.

This clone has a handful of counts. This chain links TRBV30 with TRBJ2-7, with D perhaps TRBD1 or TRBD2 (6 bases each). The V gene's germline CDR1 is GTSNPN and CDR2 SVGIG (reference sequence). Trimming shortened V by 2 bases and J by 2 bases, and 13 bases separated the two germline ends. CDR3 size: 14 residues. The DNA of the CDR3 is TGTGCCTGGAGTAGGGGGGCAGGAGCCTACGAGCAGTACTTC. It translates to CAWSRGAGAYEQYF.

V is TRBV9 and J is TRBJ1-1; D ambiguous. Trimming left V 3 bases short and J 0 bases short, with 9 bases between. Germline CDR1 is SGDLS and CDR2 is YYNGEE. The CDR3 is 14 amino acids. The CDR3 nucleotides read TGTGCCAGCAGCGCGGGCCATATGAACACTGAAGCTTTCTTT. It translates to CASSAGHMNTEAFF.

This chain links TRBV6-4 with TRBJ2-3, with a tentative D call TRBD2 (6 bases). CDR1 MRHNA and CDR2 SNTAGT come from the germline V gene. CDR3 length equals 13 residues. Trimming pared 8 bases from V and 2 bases from J, leaving 11 bases between. The CDR3 loop reads CASSWRDTDTQYF. DNA of the CDR3: TGTGCCAGCTCGTGGCGGGACACAGATACGCAGTATTTT.

The chain employs TRBV4-1 and TRBJ2-7; tentatively, D is TRBD2 (6 bases). This CDR3 comprises 15 residues. Trimming left V 4 bases short and J 2 bases short, with 15 bases between. Germline assignment: CDR1 MGHRA and CDR2 YSYEKL. CDR3 residues: CASSPYWDFPYEQYF. The CDR3 coding sequence is TGCGCCAGCAGCCCCTACTGGGACTTCCCCTACGAGCAGTACTTC.

This rearrangement joins TRBV28 to TRBJ1-2; 11 positions match TRBD1. Trimming took 6 bases from V and 5 from J; bases not matched to a gene: 5. The CDR3 loop spans 14 amino acids. Germline V gene sequence: CDR1 MDHEN, CDR2 SYDVKM. The CDR3 DNA is TGTGCCAGCAGCCCGGGGACAGGGGGGTATGGCTACACCTTC. Its translation is CASSPGTGGYGYTF.